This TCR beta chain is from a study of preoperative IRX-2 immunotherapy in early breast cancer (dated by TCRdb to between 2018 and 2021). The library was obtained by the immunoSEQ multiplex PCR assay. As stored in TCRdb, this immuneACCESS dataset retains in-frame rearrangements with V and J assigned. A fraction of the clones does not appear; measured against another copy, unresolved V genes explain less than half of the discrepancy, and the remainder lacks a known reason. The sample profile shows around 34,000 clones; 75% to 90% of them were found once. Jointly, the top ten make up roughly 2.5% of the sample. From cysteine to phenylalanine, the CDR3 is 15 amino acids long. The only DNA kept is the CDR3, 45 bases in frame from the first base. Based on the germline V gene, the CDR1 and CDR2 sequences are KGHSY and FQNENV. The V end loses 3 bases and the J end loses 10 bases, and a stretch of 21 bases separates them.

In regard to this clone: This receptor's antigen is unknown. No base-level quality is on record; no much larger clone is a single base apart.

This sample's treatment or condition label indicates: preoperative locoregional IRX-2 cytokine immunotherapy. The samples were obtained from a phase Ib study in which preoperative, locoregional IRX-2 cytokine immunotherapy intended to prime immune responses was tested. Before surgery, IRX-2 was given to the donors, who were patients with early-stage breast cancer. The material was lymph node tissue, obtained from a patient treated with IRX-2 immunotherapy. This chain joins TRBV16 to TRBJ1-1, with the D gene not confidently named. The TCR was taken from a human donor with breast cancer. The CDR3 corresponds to CASSQRSSRAPGAFF. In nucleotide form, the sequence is TGTGCCAGCAGCCAGCGGTCCTCAAGGGCCCCGGGAGCTTTCTTT.